The 10 T cell receptor beta chains below were found in one sample sequenced in a study of beta chain features in type 1 diabetes. Study outcomes and limitations: Among patients with Type 1 diabetes, TCRB CDR3s were moderately but significantly shorter in every one of the four CD4+ subsets.

Of the isolated RNA, all was reverse transcribed, and so the sequenced material was expressed TCRB transcripts. Sequenced by immunoSEQ multiplex PCR; TCRdb stores in-frame clones only, minus some. This sample carries approximately 43,000 clones, approximately 70% of them seen once, and the ten largest clones take over 1.5%. Antigens of these TCRs are unknown. The specimen was Tregs from blood. The receptors shown here come from a man aged 30-40 years with type 1 diabetes. Some clones in this sample may be carry-over from other donors' samples.

The rearrangement links TRBV28 to TRBJ1-1; possibly TRBD1 for D (5 bases). Per the germline V gene, CDR1 is MDHEN and CDR2 is SYDVKM. Trimming removed 5 bases at V and 1 base at J, with 20 bases between. This CDR3 spans 17 amino acids. The CDR3 reads CASSAVGGLGGNTEAFF. The CDR3 nucleotides are TGTGCCAGCAGTGCCGTCGGAGGCCTGGGGGGGAACACTGAAGCTTTCTTT.

The rearrangement uses TRBV9 and TRBJ2-5; TRBD2 matches 11 bases. V was clipped by 1 base and J by 4 bases; unmatched bases: 6. There are 16 residues in the CDR3. Germline V CDR1 and CDR2: SGDLS, YYNGEE. CDR3 amino acids: CASSVHPSGGLETQYF. CDR3 sequence (DNA): TGTGCCAGCAGCGTACATCCTAGCGGGGGGCTAGAGACCCAGTACTTC.

The rearrangement links TRBV4-1 to TRBJ2-7; 12 nucleotides agree with TRBD1. Germline CDR1 and CDR2: MGHRA and YSYEKL. This CDR3 is 16 amino acids long. The trim removed 4 bases at V and 7 bases at J, leaving 11 bases unmatched. CDR3 residues: CASSRLPGQGAREQYF. CDR3 bases: TGCGCCAGCAGCCGCCTTCCGGGACAGGGGGCCAGAGAGCAGTACTTC.

The CDR3 sequence is CASSRGSGFGGESQYF. The CDR3 DNA follows: TGTGCCAGCAGTAGGGGGTCAGGGTTCGGCGGCGAATCGCAGTACTTC. V is TRBV7-2 and J is TRBJ2-7; D may be TRBD1 (6 bases). Looked up from germline, CDR1 is SGHTA and CDR2 is FQGNSA. The CDR3 has 16 residues. The V gene lost 6 bases and the J gene lost 9 bases, with 27 bases spanning the gap.

The V gene is TRBV5-1, the J gene TRBJ2-1, with 9 bases lining up with TRBD1. This CDR3 is 12 amino acids long. In germline, CDR1 is SGHRS, CDR2 YFSETQ. The V and J ends lost 1 base and 14 bases, in that order; junction bases with no gene match: 4. CDR3 residues: CASSLNRGREFF. Here the CDR3 DNA reads TGCGCCAGCAGCTTGAACAGGGGGCGCGAGTTCTTC.

DNA of the CDR3: TGCGCCAGCAGCTCCCTTGGGAGCTCCTATAATTCACCCCTCCACTTT. Encoded protein: CASSSLGSSYNSPLHF. The V gene is TRBV5-1, the J gene TRBJ1-6; unclear D gene. Germline lookup yields CDR1 SGHRS and CDR2 YFSETQ. The CDR3 covers 16 residues. The V and J ends lost 3 bases and 0 bases respectively, with 10 bases between them.

This clone was observed a few times. The genes are TRBV27 and TRBJ1-2, with 10 nucleotides matching TRBD1. Germline CDR1 reads MNHEY; CDR2 reads SMNVEV (reference sequence). The J segment lost 5 bases and the V segment lost 5 bases, leaving 8 bases of the junction unmatched. CDR3 length: 15 amino acids. For the CDR3, the DNA is TGTGCCAGCAGTCAGCGGGACAGGGGATGGTATGGCTACACCTTC. Encoded protein: CASSQRDRGWYGYTF.

The gene calls are TRBV6-6 and TRBJ2-3; D remains ambiguous. Germline-derived CDR1 and CDR2 are MNHNY and SVGAGI (reference sequence). Trimming cost V 3 bases and J 5 bases, with 3 bases left between them. The CDR3 consists of 11 residues. CDR3: CASSYRDTQYF. The CDR3 nucleotides read TGTGCCAGCAGTTATAGAGATACGCAGTATTTT.

Notes on this clone: At the DNA level, this CDR3 is encoded by other sequences in the same sample as well. The chain couples TRBV29-1 to TRBJ1-6, with 9 bases aligning to TRBD1. CDR1 is SQVTM and CDR2 is ANQGSEA in the germline V gene. The J segment lost 13 bases and the V segment lost 6 bases, leaving 10 bases of the junction unmatched. The CDR3 totals 13 residues. The CDR3 is CSVGTGKNSPLHF. Written as DNA, the CDR3 is TGCAGCGTCGGGACAGGGAAAAACTCCCCCCTCCACTTT.

This sequence joins TRBV2 and TRBJ2-5; TRBD2 might be the D (6 bases). The CDR3 length is 10 residues. Germline V CDR1 and CDR2: SNHLY, FYNNEI. CDR3 coding DNA: TGTGCGGAGGGGCAAGAGACCCAGTACTTC. Its protein is CAEGQETQYF.